These 11 T cell receptor beta chains share one sample of origin, sequenced in a study of blood T cell repertoires in COVID-19. Clones were read by immunoSEQ multiplex PCR, and TCRdb kept only the in-frame ones, dropping some. In the table there are approximately 240,000 clones, 82% of which are singletons. Sequenced: peripheral blood. The origin of the receptors is a woman older than 75 with active or convalescent COVID-19.

V is TRBV5-1 and J is TRBJ1-1; D may be TRBD1 (5 bases). Looked up from germline, CDR1 is SGHRS and CDR2 is YFSETQ. CDR3 length: 15 amino acids. The V and J ends lost 0 bases and 4 bases respectively, with 13 bases between them. Here the CDR3 reads CASSLVLGAGTEAFF. The CDR3 DNA sequence: TGCGCCAGCAGCTTGGTGCTAGGGGCTGGCACTGAAGCTTTCTTT. Full variable domain (outside the CDR3, taken from reference TRBV5-1 and TRBJ1-1): KAGVTQTPRYLIKTRGQQVTLSCSPISGHRSVSWYQQTPGQGLQFLFEYFSETQRNKGNFPGRFSGRQFSNSRSEMNVSTLELGDSALYLCASSLVLGAGTEAFFGQGTRLTVV.

The chain couples TRBV3-1 (or the pseudogene TRBV3-2) to TRBJ1-2; D not resolved. Germline V gene sequence: CDR1 LGHDT, CDR2 YNNKEL (reference sequence). The CDR3 loop spans 13 amino acids. V was clipped by 4 bases and J by 5 bases, with 11 bases between them. The CDR3 protein is CASSPRWAYGYTF. The CDR3 nucleotides are TGTGCCAGCAGCCCAAGATGGGCTTATGGCTACACCTTC.

There are a few counts of this clone. V and J are TRBV29-1 and TRBJ1-2, with 8 bases identical to TRBD1. V dropped 7 bases and J dropped 0; count of bases not matched to a gene: 7. Germline V gives CDR1 SQVTM, CDR2 ANQGSEA. This CDR3 contains 14 residues. The CDR3 loop reads CSADRVETNYGYTF. CDR3 DNA sequence: TGCAGCGCGGACAGGGTAGAAACTAACTATGGCTACACCTTC. Together with reference TRBV29-1 and TRBJ1-2, the CDR3 gives the full variable domain: SAVISQKPSRDICQRGTSLTIQCQVDSQVTMMFWYRQQPGQSLTLIATANQGSEATYESGFVIDKFPISRPNLTFSTLTVSNMSPEDSSIYLCSADRVETNYGYTFGSGTRLTVV.

The chain has TRBV27 and TRBJ1-1; weak D call: TRBD1 (5 bases). V gave up 3 bases and J gave up 4 bases, with 9 bases separating them. This CDR3 comprises 13 residues. Germline V CDR1 and CDR2: MNHEY, SMNVEV (reference sequence). The CDR3 here is CASSFRRGTEAFF. CDR3 sequence (DNA): TGTGCCAGCAGTTTCCGGAGGGGCACTGAAGCTTTCTTT.

V gene TRBV28 combines with J gene TRBJ2-3; D is perhaps TRBD1 (5 bases). The V gene's germline CDR1 is MDHEN and CDR2 SYDVKM. The CDR3 sequence is 12 residues long. Trimming shortened V by 4 bases and J by 6 bases, and 8 bases separated the two germline ends. As DNA, the CDR3 is TGTGCCAGCAGTTCGACAGAGGATACGCAGTATTTT. Translating gives CASSSTEDTQYF. Variable domain in full (rest from reference TRBV28 and TRBJ2-3): DVKVTQSSRYLVKRTGEKVFLECVQDMDHENMFWYRQDPGLGLRLIYFSYDVKMKEKGDIPEGYSVSREKKERFSLILESASTNQTSMYLCASSSTEDTQYFGPGTRLTVL.

The chain employs TRBV11-1 and TRBJ2-1, with D maybe TRBD1 (6 bases). Germline CDR1 is SGHAT and CDR2 is FQDESV (reference sequence). The V gene lost 5 bases and the J gene lost 6 bases, with 17 bases spanning the gap. The CDR3 sequence is 15 residues long. CDR3 region: CASSEVPGTTNEQFF. CDR3 bases: TGTGCCAGCAGCGAAGTCCCTGGGACAACCAATGAGCAGTTCTTC. Drawing the rest from reference TRBV11-1 and TRBJ2-1, the complete variable domain is EAEVAQSPRYKITEKSQAVAFWCDPISGHATLYWYRQILGQGPELLVQFQDESVVDDSQLPKDRFSAERLKGVDSTLKIQPAELGDSAMYLCASSEVPGTTNEQFFGPGTRLTVL.

The genes are TRBV5-1 and TRBJ2-7, with 10 positions matching TRBD2. V lost 0 bases, J lost 2 bases, and 11 bases stayed unmatched. This CDR3 has 18 amino acids. Per germline, CDR1 SGHRS and CDR2 YFSETQ. The CDR3 nucleotides read TGCGCCAGCAGCTTGGAAGTGCTAGCGGGGGCCACCCCCTACGAGCAGTACTTC. The encoded protein is CASSLEVLAGATPYEQYF.

The chain recombines TRBV29-1 with TRBJ2-4; 8 bases agree with TRBD2. Unmatched junction bases numbered 10, after V lost 6 bases and J lost 9 bases. The CDR3 extends over 13 amino acids. Per the germline V gene, CDR1 is SQVTM and CDR2 is ANQGSEA. CDR3 DNA: TGCAGCGTCACATCCCCGGGACTAGGCATTCAGTACTTC. Translating it yields CSVTSPGLGIQYF.

J is TRBJ1-1 and V is TRBV3-1 (or the pseudogene TRBV3-2); TRBD1 might be the D (5 bases). The CDR3 extends over 14 amino acids. The ends were cut back, 7 bases at V and 1 base at J, with 13 bases in the middle. Germline CDR1 is LGHDT and CDR2 is YNNKEL (reference sequence). DNA for the CDR3: TGTGCCAGCACCCCATCCGGACAGAACACTGAAGCTTTCTTT. Its translation is CASTPSGQNTEAFF.

The chain uses TRBV2 and TRBJ1-4, with 7 bases matching TRBD1. This CDR3 is built from 14 residues. V lost 7 bases, J lost 8 bases, and 10 bases stayed unmatched. Per the germline V gene, CDR1 is SNHLY and CDR2 is FYNNEI. The chain's CDR3 is CASNNRDSGEKLFF. As DNA, the CDR3 is TGTGCCAGCAATAACCGGGACAGCGGCGAAAAACTGTTTTTT.

The rearrangement links TRBV18 to TRBJ1-2; 12 bases map to TRBD1. Germline values: CDR1 KGHSH, CDR2 LQKENI. There are 16 residues in the CDR3. The J segment lost 3 bases and the V segment lost 5 bases, leaving 7 bases of the junction unmatched. CDR3 residues: CASSGGQGARDYGYTF. The CDR3 nucleotides are TGTGCCAGCTCAGGGGGACAGGGGGCGCGTGACTATGGCTACACCTTC.